Below, one T cell receptor (beta chain) is given with its context. The germline gives CDR1 MGHRA, CDR2 YSYEKL. CDR3 size: 15 residues. V dropped 0 bases and J dropped 0 bases, with 8 bases sitting between them. The data belong to a study of technical replicates of blood from several donors. Assay used: immunoSEQ multiplex PCR; TCRdb lists only in-frame clones, some missing. The repertoire has some 64,000 clones, approximately 83% of them found once; the top ten carry approximately 5.1%. The source material was PBMCs. The chain links TRBV4-1 to TRBJ1-1; no firm D call. This TCR came from a human donor in good health. Some clones in this sample may be carry-over from other donors' samples. CDR3 protein: CASSQDGSMNTEAFF. The CDR3, as DNA: TGCGCCAGCAGCCAAGACGGGAGCATGAACACTGAAGCTTTCTTT.